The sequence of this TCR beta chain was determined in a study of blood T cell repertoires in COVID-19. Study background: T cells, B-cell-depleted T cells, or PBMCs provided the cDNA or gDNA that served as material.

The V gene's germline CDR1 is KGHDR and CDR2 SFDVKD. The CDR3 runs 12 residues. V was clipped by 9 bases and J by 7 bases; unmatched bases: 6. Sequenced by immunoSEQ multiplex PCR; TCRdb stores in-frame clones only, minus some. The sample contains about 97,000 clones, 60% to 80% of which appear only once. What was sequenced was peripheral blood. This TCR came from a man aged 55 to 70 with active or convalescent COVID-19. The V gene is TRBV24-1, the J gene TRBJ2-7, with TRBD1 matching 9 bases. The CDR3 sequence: CATGTGLGEQYF. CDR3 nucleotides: TGTGCCACCGGGACAGGGCTCGGGGAGCAGTACTTC.